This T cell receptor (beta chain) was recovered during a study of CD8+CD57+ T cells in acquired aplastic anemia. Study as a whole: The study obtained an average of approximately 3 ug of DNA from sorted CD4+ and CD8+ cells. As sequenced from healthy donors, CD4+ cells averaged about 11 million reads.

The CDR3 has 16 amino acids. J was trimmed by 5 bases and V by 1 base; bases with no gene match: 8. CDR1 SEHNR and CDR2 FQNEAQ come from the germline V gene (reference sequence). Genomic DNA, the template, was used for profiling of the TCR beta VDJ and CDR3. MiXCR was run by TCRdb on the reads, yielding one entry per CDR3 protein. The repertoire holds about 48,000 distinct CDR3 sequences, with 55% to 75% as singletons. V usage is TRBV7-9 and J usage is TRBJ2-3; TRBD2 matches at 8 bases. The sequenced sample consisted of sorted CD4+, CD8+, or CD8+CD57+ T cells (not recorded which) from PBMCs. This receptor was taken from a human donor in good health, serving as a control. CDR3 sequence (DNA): TGTGCCAGCAGCTTAGTCCGGGGGGGCTCGGGAGATACGCAGTATTTT. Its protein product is CASSLVRGGSGDTQYF.